This paragraph reports one T cell receptor beta chain. Its antigen is not known. Relative to the germline gene, one junction end is altered; a read error may explain this. This CDR3 region has 15 residues. The germline gives CDR1 MNHNS, CDR2 SASEGT. This record belongs to a study of cytomegalovirus exposure and HLA in healthy donors. Study-level findings and limits: An analysis that was carried out later associated 15,000 to 20,000 TCR beta sequences with HLA alleles at 0.05 false discovery rate. There were some V segments, including TRBV6-2 and TRBV6-3, excluded as indistinguishable. Earlier analysis looked at TCR beta V segments, and most were productive about 90% or about 30% of the time.

Vbeta (60) and Jbeta (13) primers were used in the PCR. As originally analysed: Later work found tens of millions of unique TCR beta chains, with about 10 million shared. The table came from immunoSEQ multiplex PCR; TCRdb's copy has only in-frame clones and leaves some out. V and J calls and clone size come straight from that table; D and trimming were deduced from the DNA. The sample has about 150,000 clones, 80% to 90% seen once. This sequence was found in a young man in good health and CMV-seropositive. Sequenced input: PBMCs. The chain joins TRBV6-1 to TRBJ1-6, with a possible D match to TRBD1 (5 bases). CDR3 protein: CASRATGLENSPFHF. DNA of the CDR3: TGTGCCAGCAGAGCTACAGGTCTGGAGAATTCACCCTTCCACTTT.